The sequence of this TCR beta chain was determined in a study of early T cells in non-severe SARS-CoV-2 infection. Study summary: Chains were unpaired, as sequencing was done on bulk RNA from unsorted whole blood. Points from the study as a whole: Comparison of clonotypes with VDJdb favored anti-spike CD8 responses while missing private and CD4 specificities.

Of note for this clonotype: Its matching antigen is unknown.

The protocol attached unique molecular identifiers to individual cDNA molecules. TCRdb independently ran MiXCR on the 5' RACE reads; one entry per CDR3 protein. The profile covers around 29,000 distinct CDR3 sequences, with under 6% appearing a single time and roughly 6.2% taken by the ten largest. Germline CDR1 is LGHNA and CDR2 is YSLEER. The CDR3 totals 16 residues. With 1 base clipped from V and 4 bases from J, the junction kept 7 bases outside the gene matches. The sample comprised whole blood. This clonotype was sampled from an adult who was a healthcare worker with PCR-confirmed SARS-CoV-2 infection or an uninfected control (not recorded which). V and J are TRBV4-3 and TRBJ2-3; 8 bases agree with TRBD2. The CDR3 nucleotides read TGCGCCAGCAGCCAAGCCTCTAGCGGGTTCTCAGATACGCAGTATTTT. Its translation is CASSQASSGFSDTQYF.